This T cell receptor beta chain was recovered during a study of blood T cell repertoires in COVID-19. Study information: The United States, Italy and Spain supplied acute and convalescent COVID-19 samples. PBMCs, B-cell-depleted T cells, or T cells were the source of the cDNA or gDNA that made up the material.

CDR3 size: 14 residues. Trimming at V came to 4 bases and at J to 3 bases, leaving 2 bases not matched to a gene. The V gene's germline CDR1 is LGHNA and CDR2 YSLEER. Original data processing: Reference gene primer amplification gave nucleated cell count estimates. The protocol was immunoSEQ multiplex PCR, while the TCRdb copy is restricted to in-frame clones and leaves out a portion. V and J calls plus clone size are reproduced from that table; the DNA served to infer D and trimming. This sample has approximately 200,000 clones, with 80% to 90% found just once. Sequenced input: peripheral blood. The chain joins TRBV4-3 to TRBJ2-7, with 11 bases fitting TRBD1. The sequence was obtained from a man between 60 and 70 years old with acute or convalescent COVID-19. This CDR3 reads CASSPGTGGYEQYF. CDR3 DNA: TGCGCCAGCAGCCCTGGGACAGGGGGCTACGAGCAGTACTTC.